The entry below describes one T cell receptor beta chain. Its antigen is still unknown. There are 14 residues in the CDR3. Trimming removed 4 bases at V and 0 bases at J, with 7 bases between. CDR1 and CDR2 (germline): SGHDT, YYEEEE. These data originate in a study of shared clonotypes between healthy human individuals. Study conclusions and caveats: The authors expected sequencing depth to affect clonotype sharing among donors. The study found lower generation probabilities in non-shared clonotypes than in those shared by all four donors.

Among the donors, all were Caucasian adults who lived in Nashville, Tennessee. Profiled with immunoSEQ multiplex PCR; TCRdb holds only in-frame clones, not every one. The repertoire consists of approximately 1,500,000 clones, with around 98% occurring once and the leading ten covering roughly 0.45%. This clonotype originated in a man under 40 in good health. The sample consisted of naive CD4+ T cells sorted from blood. Subset denoted: CD45RA+ positively selected. The chain is built from TRBV5-6 and TRBJ1-4; D call uncertain. DNA for the CDR3: TGTGCCAGCAGCGTACAAGCAACTAATGAAAAACTGTTTTTT. Translating gives CASSVQATNEKLFF. Using reference TRBV5-6 and TRBJ1-4 for the parts outside the CDR3, the full variable domain is DAGVTQSPTHLIKTRGQQVTLRCSPKSGHDTVSWYQQALGQGPQFIFQYYEEEERQRGNFPDRFSGHQFPNYSSELNVNALLLGDSALYLCASSVQATNEKLFFGSGTQLSVL.